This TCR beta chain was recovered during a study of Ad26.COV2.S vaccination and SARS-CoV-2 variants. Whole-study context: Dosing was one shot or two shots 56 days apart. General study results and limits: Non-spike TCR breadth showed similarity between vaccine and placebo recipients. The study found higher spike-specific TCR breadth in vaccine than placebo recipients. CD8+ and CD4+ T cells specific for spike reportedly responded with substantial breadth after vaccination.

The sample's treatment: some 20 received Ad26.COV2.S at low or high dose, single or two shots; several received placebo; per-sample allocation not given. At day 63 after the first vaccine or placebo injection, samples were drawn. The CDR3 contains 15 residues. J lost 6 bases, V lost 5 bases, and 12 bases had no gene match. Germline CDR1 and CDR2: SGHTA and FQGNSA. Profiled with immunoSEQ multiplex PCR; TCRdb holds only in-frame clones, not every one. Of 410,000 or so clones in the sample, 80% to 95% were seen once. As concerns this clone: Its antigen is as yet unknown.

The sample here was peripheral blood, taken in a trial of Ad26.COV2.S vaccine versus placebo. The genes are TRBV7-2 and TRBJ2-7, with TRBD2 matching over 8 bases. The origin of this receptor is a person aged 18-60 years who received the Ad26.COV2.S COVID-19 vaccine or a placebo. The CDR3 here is CASSPGGGTGREQYF. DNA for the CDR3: TGTGCCAGCAGCCCGGGGGGGGGAACGGGCCGCGAGCAGTACTTC.